Listed below are T cell receptor beta chains from one sample, sequenced in a study of T-cell reconstitution after alpha-beta-depleted transplantation in children. TCRdb reanalysed the PCR reads using MiXCR and keeps one entry per CDR3 protein. Found here are approximately 210,000 distinct CDR3 sequences, roughly 15% of them singletons; the top ten hold about 12%. The sequences come from PBMCs from the stem cell graft donor, collected from the stem cell graft. These receptors came from a human donor who donated a stem cell graft to a child with acute lymphoblastic leukemia. Both conserved end residues are part of each CDR3. The D gene is left open where the match is weak. Clone size is given for some rows only: seen once, a few or many times, or a class if the clone is expanded.

v_gene	d_gene	j_gene	abundance	CDR3aa	CDR3nt
TRBV4-2	.	TRBJ2-3	.	CASSPRGGGSRLQLTDTQYF	TGTGCCAGCAGCCCCAGGGGGGGGGGAAGTAGGCTCCAACTCACAGATACGCAGTATTTT
TRBV7-8	.	TRBJ2-6	.	CASSLFREAGANVLTF	TGTGCCAGCAGCTTATTCAGGGAAGCTGGGGCCAACGTCCTGACTTTC
TRBV5-1	TRBD1	TRBJ1-1	many	CASSPRQGGTEAFF	TGCGCCAGCAGCCCAAGACAGGGGGGGACTGAAGCTTTCTTT
TRBV11-1	TRBD2	TRBJ2-7	.	CASAISGRALREQYF	TGTGCCAGCGCGATAAGCGGGAGGGCCCTCCGCGAGCAGTACTTC
TRBV29-1	.	TRBJ2-1	.	CSGAVGANEQFF	TGCAGCGGGGCCGTCGGGGCCAATGAGCAGTTCTTC
TRBV12-3/TRBV12-4	TRBD2	TRBJ2-3	few	CASSSQSGLLPTDTQYF	TGTGCCAGCAGTAGCCAATCGGGACTATTACCCACAGATACGCAGTATTTT
TRBV7-9	TRBD2	TRBJ2-7	many	CASSRTSDSYEQYF	TGTGCCAGCAGCCGGACTAGCGACTCCTACGAGCAGTACTTC
TRBV10-3	TRBD1	TRBJ2-7	many	CAIRETGGWGEQYF	TGTGCCATCAGGGAAACAGGGGGCTGGGGCGAGCAGTACTTC
TRBV20-1	TRBD1	TRBJ2-3	many	CSARARDRVRPDTQYF	TGCAGTGCTAGAGCCCGCGACAGGGTGCGGCCAGATACGCAGTATTTT
TRBV20-1	TRBD1	TRBJ1-1	many	CSARGTGGFTEAFF	TGCAGTGCTAGAGGGACAGGGGGGTTCACTGAAGCTTTCTTT
TRBV9	TRBD1	TRBJ2-1	.	CASSPQGQGYNEQFF	TGTGCCAGCAGCCCGCAGGGACAGGGGTACAATGAGCAGTTCTTC
TRBV18	TRBD1	TRBJ1-1	many	CASSPRGQGTEAFF	TGTGCCAGCTCACCAAGGGGGCAAGGCACTGAAGCTTTCTTT
TRBV7-9	.	TRBJ2-7	.	CASSLEAGPTYPYEQYF	TGTGCCAGCAGCTTAGAAGCAGGGCCTACCTATCCCTACGAGCAGTACTTC
TRBV10-3	.	TRBJ1-1	many	CAISSSGVGTEAFF	TGTGCCATCAGCTCCTCAGGGGTTGGGACTGAAGCTTTCTTT
TRBV19	.	TRBJ2-2	many	CASRQYTGELFF	TGTGCCAGTAGACAGTACACCGGGGAGCTGTTTTTT
TRBV20-1	.	TRBJ2-1	many	CSANRGLYNEQFF	TGCAGTGCTAACAGGGGACTTTACAATGAGCAGTTCTTC
TRBV7-6	TRBD2	TRBJ2-1	.	CASSFGLGNEQFF	TGTGCCAGCAGCTTCGGACTAGGCAATGAGCAGTTCTTC
TRBV11-2	TRBD2	TRBJ2-1	.	CASSSLAGGNNEQFF	TGTGCCAGCAGCTCGCTAGCGGGAGGTAACAATGAGCAGTTCTTC
TRBV20-1	.	TRBJ2-7	many	CSANTGPTTHEQYF	TGCAGTGCTAACACAGGGCCGACAACTCACGAGCAGTACTTC
TRBV19	.	TRBJ2-1	.	CASSISTSSYNEQFF	TGTGCCAGTAGTATATCAACGAGCTCCTACAATGAGCAGTTCTTC
TRBV28	TRBD2	TRBJ2-7	.	CASTSGRLGGRWSYEQYF	TGTGCCAGCACCTCCGGGCGATTGGGCGGGAGATGGTCCTACGAGCAGTACTTC
TRBV28	TRBD1	TRBJ1-1	many	CASSLGTGRSENTEAFF	TGTGCCAGCAGTCTCGGGACAGGGAGGAGCGAGAACACTGAAGCTTTCTTT
TRBV12-3/TRBV12-4	TRBD1	TRBJ1-5	many	CASSRGTVLNQPQHF	TGTGCCAGCAGTCGTGGGACAGTACTCAATCAGCCCCAGCATTTT
TRBV5-5	.	TRBJ2-2	few	CASSLGLGTGELFF	TGTGCCAGCAGCTTGGGGCTGGGCACCGGGGAGCTGTTTTTT
TRBV11-2	TRBD2	TRBJ2-7	.	CASSVGTSGRIYEQYF	TGTGCCAGCAGCGTCGGGACTAGCGGGAGAATCTACGAGCAGTACTTC
TRBV7-9	TRBD1	TRBJ1-2	.	CASSVNTGGYGYTF	TGTGCCAGCAGCGTAAACACAGGGGGCTATGGCTACACCTTC
TRBV29-1	.	TRBJ2-3	many	CSVAGVTDTQYF	TGCAGCGTTGCGGGAGTCACAGATACGCAGTATTTT
TRBV11-2	TRBD2	TRBJ2-1	few	CASSPFLTSGRAYEQFF	TGTGCCAGCAGCCCCTTTCTGACTAGCGGGAGGGCCTATGAGCAGTTCTTC
TRBV28	TRBD2	TRBJ2-3	many	CASSRRLAGEGDTQYF	TGTGCCAGCAGTCGTCGACTAGCCGGAGAGGGGGATACGCAGTATTTT
TRBV7-9	TRBD2	TRBJ2-7	many	CASSSSTGLADSYEQYF	TGTGCCAGCAGCTCGAGTACCGGACTAGCGGACTCCTACGAGCAGTACTTC
TRBV12-3/TRBV12-4	.	TRBJ1-5	few	CASSFAGNQPQHF	TGTGCCAGCAGTTTCGCCGGGAATCAGCCCCAGCATTTT
TRBV6-2/TRBV6-3	.	TRBJ2-4	.	CASSYGRLAKNIQYF	TGTGCCAGCAGTTATGGGCGGTTAGCCAAAAACATTCAGTACTTC
TRBV12-3/TRBV12-4	.	TRBJ2-7	few	CASSPIIGHDPCF	TGTGCCAGCAGTCCCATCATAGGACACGATCCGTGCTTC
TRBV12-3/TRBV12-4	.	TRBJ1-1	many	CASSFGYTEAFF	TGTGCCAGCAGTTTCGGGTACACTGAAGCTTTCTTT
TRBV6-5	.	TRBJ1-5	few	CASSYRTDSNQPQHF	TGTGCCAGCAGTTACCGTACAGATAGCAATCAGCCCCAGCATTTT
TRBV13	.	TRBJ2-3	many	CASSPPLLGTTDTQYF	TGTGCCAGCAGCCCCCCCCTCTTGGGGACCACAGATACGCAGTATTTT
TRBV5-6	.	TRBJ1-1	.	CASSYGTISEAFF	TGTGCCAGCAGCTACGGGACAATCTCTGAAGCTTTCTTT
TRBV7-8	.	TRBJ2-1	.	CASSLALGRGNEQFF	TGTGCCAGCAGCTTAGCCCTAGGACGGGGAAATGAGCAGTTCTTC
TRBV20-1	TRBD1	TRBJ2-7	many	CSANDRGGYYEQYF	TGCAGTGCCAACGACAGGGGGGGATACTACGAGCAGTACTTC
TRBV12-3/TRBV12-4	.	TRBJ2-2	many	CASSTSGYTGELFF	TGTGCCAGCAGTACGAGCGGGTACACCGGGGAGCTGTTTTTT
TRBV12-3/TRBV12-4	.	TRBJ2-1	many	CASSLQGGPVHEQFF	TGTGCCAGCAGTCTTCAAGGAGGGCCTGTCCATGAGCAGTTCTTC
TRBV11-3	TRBD2	TRBJ2-7	many	CASSPVAGAGEQYF	TGTGCCAGCAGCCCCGTAGCGGGAGCCGGGGAGCAGTACTTC
TRBV29-1	.	TRBJ2-1	once	CSVVKPHNEQFF	TGCAGCGTTGTAAAACCCCACAATGAGCAGTTCTTC
TRBV5-1	.	TRBJ2-1	many	CASSSSGNEQFF	TGCGCCAGCAGCTCTTCGGGCAATGAGCAGTTCTTC
TRBV5-1	.	TRBJ2-2	many	CASSLESAGELFF	TGCGCCAGCAGCTTGGAGTCTGCCGGGGAGCTGTTTTTT
TRBV10-3	.	TRBJ2-7	many	CAISGDPSYEQYF	TGTGCCATCAGCGGGGACCCTTCCTACGAGCAGTACTTC
TRBV5-1	.	TRBJ1-1	many	CASSFEGGSTEAFF	TGCGCCAGCAGCTTTGAAGGGGGGAGCACTGAAGCTTTCTTT
TRBV27	TRBD1	TRBJ2-7	many	CASRRTGTGGYEQYF	TGTGCCAGCAGGCGCACCGGGACAGGGGGCTACGAGCAGTACTTC
TRBV7-2	.	TRBJ1-4	many	CASSSRPGANEKLFF	TGTGCCAGCAGCTCCCGTCCTGGGGCTAATGAAAAACTGTTTTTT